This T cell receptor beta chain was sequenced for a study of T-cell reconstitution after alpha-beta-depleted transplantation in children. This clonotype was counted at least ten times. The antigen is not known. Study conclusions and caveats: Surviving recipient T cells and thymic progenitors underlay high day-60 TCRbeta diversity in some patients. Expanded clones from the graft, numbering several hundred, reportedly supplied alpha-beta T cells about two months after transplant. Newly produced T cells mostly accounted for T-cell counts and diversity one year post-transplant.

The trim removed 9 bases at V and 4 bases at J, leaving 8 bases unmatched. The germline V gene encodes CDR1 ENHRY and CDR2 SYGVKD. The CDR3 contains 14 residues. The authors prepared the TCRbeta library with unique molecular identifiers. TCRdb processed the PCR reads anew with MiXCR; each CDR3 protein has one entry. The sample carries roughly 200,000 distinct CDR3 sequences, approximately 6.3% recorded once. The receptor's source is a boy aged 2-15 years with acute lymphoblastic leukemia, due to receive a stem cell transplant. V gene TRBV10-3 combines with J gene TRBJ2-2, with 7 nucleotides matching TRBD2. Sequenced material: PBMCs, taken before TCRalphabeta/CD19-depleted stem cell transplant. CDR3: CAISPGLPTGELFF. CDR3 nucleotide sequence: TGTGCCATTTCCCCGGGACTACCCACCGGGGAGCTGTTTTTT.